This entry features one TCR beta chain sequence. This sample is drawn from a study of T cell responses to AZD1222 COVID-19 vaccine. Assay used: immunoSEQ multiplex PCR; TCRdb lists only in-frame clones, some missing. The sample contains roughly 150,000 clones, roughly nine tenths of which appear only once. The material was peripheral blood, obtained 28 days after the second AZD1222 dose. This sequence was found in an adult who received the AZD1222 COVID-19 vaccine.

CDR3 DNA: TGTGCCAGCAGCTTGGTCGGGGGGAACACAGATACGCAGTATTTT. This sequence encodes CASSLVGGNTDTQYF. The chain uses TRBV7-3 and TRBJ2-3; TRBD2 matches at 7 bases. There are 15 residues in the CDR3. The germline V gene has CDR1 SGHTA and CDR2 FQGTGA. V lost 3 bases and J lost 2; bases outside the gene matches: 5.